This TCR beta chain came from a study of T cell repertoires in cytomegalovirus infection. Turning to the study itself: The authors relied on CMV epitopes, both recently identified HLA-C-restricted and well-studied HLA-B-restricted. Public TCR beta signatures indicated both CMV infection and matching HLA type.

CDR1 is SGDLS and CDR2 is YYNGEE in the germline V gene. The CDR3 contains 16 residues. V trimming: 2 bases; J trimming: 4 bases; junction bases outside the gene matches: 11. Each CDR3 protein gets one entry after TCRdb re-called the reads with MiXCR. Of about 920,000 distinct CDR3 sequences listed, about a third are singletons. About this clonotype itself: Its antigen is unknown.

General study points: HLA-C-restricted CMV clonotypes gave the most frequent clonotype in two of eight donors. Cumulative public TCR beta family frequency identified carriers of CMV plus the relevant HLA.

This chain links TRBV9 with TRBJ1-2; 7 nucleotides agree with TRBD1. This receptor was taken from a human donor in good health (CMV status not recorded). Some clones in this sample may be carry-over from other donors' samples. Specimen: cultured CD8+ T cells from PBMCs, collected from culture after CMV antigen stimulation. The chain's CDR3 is CASSVNRDSSGYGYTF. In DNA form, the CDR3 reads TGTGCCAGCAGCGTGAACAGGGACAGTTCGGGCTATGGCTACACCTTC.